Following are 9 T cell receptor beta chains from one sample sequenced in a study of cytomegalovirus exposure and HLA in healthy donors (dated 2017 in TCRdb). Libraries came from the immunoSEQ multiplex PCR assay. For the multiplex PCR, a mixture combining 60 forward primers for TCR Vbeta segments and 13 reverse primers for TCR Jbeta segments was used. TCRdb obtained this table from immuneACCESS and retained in-frame rearrangements with V and J assigned. These tables miss some clones; where compared with another copy, unresolved V genes account for less than half of the shortfall, and the remainder is unexplained. Present in this sample are 100,000 to 150,000 clones, roughly 82% of which were seen just once. The ten most abundant clones make up roughly 12% of the sample. Sequenced sample: PBMCs. The receptor source for this set is a woman aged 40 to 50 in good health and CMV-seropositive.

This clone was detected a few times. The chain joins TRBV2 to TRBJ1-2; no definite D call. V lost 8 bases to trimming and J lost 4 bases, with 20 bases between them. The length of the CDR3 is 15 residues. Germline V gene sequence: CDR1 SNHLY, CDR2 FYNNEI. The CDR3 bases are TGTGCCAGCCGTGGAGGCCTGCGGACTTTCTATGGCTACACCTTC. It specifies CASRGGLRTFYGYTF.

DNA for the CDR3: TGCGCCAGCAGCCAAGATCGGGGAACTAGCGGGAGAATTAGTGAGCAGTTCTTC. It translates to CASSQDRGTSGRISEQFF. This chain connects TRBV4-1 to TRBJ2-1; TRBD2 matches at 11 bases. V dropped 0 bases and J dropped 9; count of bases not matched to a gene: 13. The germline gives CDR1 MGHRA, CDR2 YSYEKL. This CDR3 contains 18 residues.

The CDR3 spells CASSFSGENTEAFF. CDR3 bases: TGTGCCAGCAGCTTCTCCGGGGAGAACACTGAAGCTTTCTTT. V and J are TRBV7-8 and TRBJ1-1; D remains ambiguous. The length of the CDR3 is 14 residues. V lost 3 bases, J lost 1 base, and 9 bases lay in between. The germline V gene has CDR1 SGHVS and CDR2 FQNEAQ. Using reference TRBV7-8 and TRBJ1-1 for the parts outside the CDR3, the full variable domain is GAGVSQSPRYKVAKRGQDVALRCDPISGHVSLFWYQQALGQGPEFLTYFQNEAQLDKSGLPSDRFFAERPEGSVSTLKIQRTQQEDSAVYLCASSFSGENTEAFFGQGTRLTVV.

The chain is built from TRBV9 and TRBJ2-5, with TRBD2 matching 14 bases. V gave up 4 bases and J gave up 4 bases; unmatched junction bases: 6. The length of the CDR3 is 16 residues. The V gene's germline CDR1 is SGDLS and CDR2 YYNGEE. The CDR3 DNA follows: TGTGCCAGCAGCCCCACAGGGACTAGCGGGAGAGAGACCCAGTACTTC. Its protein product is CASSPTGTSGRETQYF.

The V gene is TRBV7-9, the J gene TRBJ1-1; D call uncertain. Germline-derived CDR1 and CDR2 are SEHNR and FQNEAQ (reference sequence). The CDR3 has 16 residues. V was cut by 5 bases and J by 1 base, with 17 bases left in between. The CDR3 DNA reads TGTGCCAGCAGCATTCTTGGCCGCCGCAGGAACACTGAAGCTTTCTTT. It translates to CASSILGRRRNTEAFF.

The gene calls are TRBV19 and TRBJ1-1; TRBD1 matches at 9 bases. The CDR3 loop spans 15 amino acids. Per the germline V gene, CDR1 is LNHDA and CDR2 is SQIVND (reference sequence). Trimming cost V 5 bases and J 3 bases; bases outside gene matches: 7. This chain's CDR3 is CASSPRQGGDTEAFF. CDR3 in DNA: TGTGCCAGTAGTCCGCGACAGGGGGGGGACACTGAAGCTTTCTTT.

The V gene is TRBV7-2, the J gene TRBJ1-5; 7 bases fit TRBD1. Germline CDR1 SGHTA, CDR2 FQGNSA. The J segment lost 3 bases and the V segment lost 4 bases, leaving 3 bases of the junction unmatched. The CDR3 loop spans 14 amino acids. CDR3 sequence: CASSSTGPNQPQHF. For the CDR3, the DNA is TGTGCCAGCAGCTCGACAGGGCCCAATCAGCCCCAGCATTTT. Filled out from reference TRBV7-2 and TRBJ1-5, the complete variable domain reads GAGVSQSPSNKVTEKGKDVELRCDPISGHTALYWYRQSLGQGLEFLIYFQGNSAPDKSGLPSDRFSAERTGGSVSTLTIQRTQQEDSAVYLCASSSTGPNQPQHFGDGTRLSIL.

The CDR3, as DNA: TGTGCCAGTAGTGGACTACAGGGGAATCAGCCCCAGCATTTT. This encodes CASSGLQGNQPQHF. The gene calls are TRBV19 and TRBJ1-5; 7 nucleotides line up with TRBD1. Germline CDR1 reads LNHDA; CDR2 reads SQIVND (reference sequence). The CDR3 totals 14 residues. V lost 5 bases and J lost 4; bases outside the gene matches: 5.

The chain links TRBV18 to TRBJ2-5; D gene unclear. Germline V CDR1 and CDR2: KGHSH, LQKENI. This CDR3 spans 11 amino acids. V was shortened by 3 bases and J by 5 bases, with 4 bases between the two germline ends. Written as DNA, the CDR3 is TGTGCCAGCTCACCTTCGGAGACCCAGTACTTC. Residues: CASSPSETQYF.